This TCR beta chain was recorded in a study of T cell responses to AZD1222 COVID-19 vaccine. About the research overall: Second doses were pooled across both intervals (about 4 or about 12 weeks). Findings and limits, study-wide: Only a handful of people who got AZD1222 tested seropositive at baseline. The sample set comprised mostly white British donors with more females, and clonal diversity was possibly underestimated. After the peak T cell response, and only then, were repertoires sampled.

The repertoire was sequenced with immunoSEQ multiplex PCR; TCRdb's copy has only in-frame clones and lacks some. The sample holds over 120,000 clones, just under 95% seen once. CDR3 length: 15 residues. On this clone: Its antigen is not identified.

The rearrangement uses TRBV1 and TRBJ1-1; the D segment call TRBD1 is taken from the table without a DNA check. TRBV1 represents a pseudogene. The sample was peripheral blood, taken on day 0 of AZD1222 vaccination. The sequence was collected from an adult in good health. The CDR3 DNA sequence: TGCACCAGCAGCTATCGAGGACAGGGACGAACTGAAGCTTTCTTT. It codes for CTSSYRGQGRTEAFF.